The 25 T cell receptor beta chains below were found in one sample sequenced in a study of blood T cell repertoires in COVID-19. Assay used: immunoSEQ multiplex PCR; TCRdb lists only in-frame clones, some missing. Of approximately 300,000 clones listed, about 85% were seen once; the top ten hold around 4%. Material: peripheral blood. These receptors all stem from a woman aged 50 to 65 with active or convalescent COVID-19.

The chain joins TRBV3-1 (or the pseudogene TRBV3-2) to TRBJ2-7; a weak D match, TRBD2 (6 bases). V shed 2 bases and J shed 1 base, with 9 bases lying between them. Looked up from germline, CDR1 is LGHDT and CDR2 is YNNKEL (reference sequence). The CDR3 spans 14 residues. This chain's CDR3 is CASSQSAGSYEQYF. CDR3 in DNA: TGTGCCAGCAGCCAATCCGCGGGGTCCTACGAGCAGTACTTC.

The CDR3 DNA is TGTGCCAGCAGCGGGAGTATCCGGGAGAACCCCTACGAGCAGTACTTC. Its protein product is CASSGSIRENPYEQYF. This rearrangement joins TRBV11-2 to TRBJ2-7; TRBD2 is a possible D gene (6 bases). The CDR3 consists of 16 residues. Trimming shortened V by 5 bases and J by 2 bases, and 19 bases separated the two germline ends. Germline-derived CDR1 and CDR2 are SGHAT and FQNNGV.

This chain uses TRBV2 with TRBJ1-5, with D perhaps TRBD1 (5 bases). The CDR3 is made up of 15 amino acids. CDR1 is SNHLY, CDR2 FYNNEI, per germline. Trimming left V 2 bases short and J 6 bases short, with 14 bases between. The CDR3 is CASSERTAQGQPQHF. The CDR3 coding sequence is TGTGCCAGCAGTGAAAGGACCGCGCAGGGTCAGCCCCAGCATTTT.

This clone was observed once. This sequence joins TRBV7-2 and TRBJ2-7; 7 bases fit TRBD2. Germline V gene lookup returns CDR1 SGHTA and CDR2 FQGNSA. Losses at the gene ends were 4 bases for V and 0 bases for J; bases not matched to a gene: 3. The CDR3 sequence is 14 residues long. The CDR3 nucleotides are TGTGCCAGCAGCTCGAGCGGGGCCTCCTACGAGCAGTACTTC. Translation gives CASSSSGASYEQYF.

The rearrangement joins TRBV28 to TRBJ2-2; 15 nucleotides match TRBD2. The CDR3 runs 19 residues. With V trimmed by 6 bases and J by 4 bases, 12 bases remained unmatched. Per germline, CDR1 MDHEN and CDR2 SYDVKM. CDR3 in amino acids: CASRITGLAGGRGTGELFF. The CDR3 DNA reads TGTGCCAGCAGGATTACAGGACTAGCGGGAGGGCGGGGCACCGGGGAGCTGTTTTTT.

CDR3 amino acids: CASSVATLGVGEDEQFF. In DNA form, the CDR3 reads TGTGCCAGCAGCGTAGCTACTCTCGGAGTTGGCGAGGATGAGCAGTTCTTC. The chain employs TRBV9 and TRBJ2-1, with D hard to call. CDR1 SGDLS and CDR2 YYNGEE come from the germline V gene. This CDR3 region has 17 residues. Trimming took off 0 bases at V and 8 bases at J, with 21 bases between the two ends.

This rearrangement joins TRBV6-5 to TRBJ1-5, with TRBD1 as a possible D gene (5 bases). The CDR3 covers 15 residues. CDR1 MNHEY and CDR2 SVGAGI come from the germline V gene. The V end was cut by 7 bases, the J end by 6 bases, with 19 bases between. The CDR3 loop is CASTQNFMGGQPQHF. The CDR3 region has the DNA TGTGCCAGCACCCAAAACTTTATGGGGGGTCAGCCCCAGCATTTT.

The chain combines TRBV5-1 with TRBJ1-2; 7 positions agree with TRBD1. The CDR3 is made up of 15 amino acids. Germline V gene sequence: CDR1 SGHRS, CDR2 YFSETQ. The J segment lost 4 bases and the V segment lost 0 bases, leaving 6 bases of the junction unmatched. The CDR3 bases are TGCGCCAGCAGCTTGGACAGGGGTTTAGGCTATGGCTACACCTTC. This gives the protein CASSLDRGLGYGYTF.

The gene calls are TRBV28 and TRBJ2-7, with 9 bases fitting TRBD1. Germline values: CDR1 MDHEN, CDR2 SYDVKM. The junction had 8 bases not matched to a gene; V was cut back by 6 bases and J by 5 bases. CDR3 length equals 14 residues. CDR3 sequence: CASSPGDRDNEQYF. The DNA for the CDR3 is TGTGCCAGCAGCCCAGGGGACAGGGACAACGAGCAGTACTTC.

The rearrangement links TRBV4-2 to TRBJ2-1; 10 bases fit TRBD2. J was trimmed by 5 bases and V by 2 bases; bases with no gene match: 9. The CDR3 has 17 residues. Germline CDR1 is LGHNA and CDR2 is YNFKEQ. The CDR3 region is CASSQQSGRAVNNEQFF. The CDR3 DNA is TGTGCCAGCAGCCAACAGAGCGGGAGGGCCGTGAACAATGAGCAGTTCTTC.

The rearrangement joins TRBV18 to TRBJ1-2; TRBD1 is a possible D gene (5 bases). V shed 6 bases and J shed 3 bases, with 17 bases lying between them. Germline CDR1 reads KGHSH; CDR2 reads LQKENI. The CDR3 has 15 residues. CDR3 loop: CASSTSTAGYYGYTF. DNA for the CDR3: TGTGCCAGCTCGACATCGACAGCGGGGTACTATGGCTACACCTTC.

The chain recombines TRBV6-5 with TRBJ1-3; the D is unclear. V was clipped by 6 bases and J by 4 bases, with 10 bases between them. Germline V CDR1 and CDR2: MNHEY, SVGAGI. The CDR3 totals 13 residues. The CDR3 loop reads CASSWAIGNTIYF. For the CDR3, the DNA is TGTGCCAGCAGCTGGGCTATCGGAAACACCATATATTTT.

The chain employs TRBV3-1 (or the pseudogene TRBV3-2) and TRBJ1-1, with a weak D call TRBD1 (6 bases). The CDR3 consists of 14 residues. V shed 4 bases and J shed 6 bases, with 15 bases lying between them. Looked up from germline, CDR1 is LGHDT and CDR2 is YNNKEL (reference sequence). The CDR3: CASSPTMGASEAFF. The CDR3 coding sequence is TGTGCCAGCAGCCCTACGATGGGGGCGTCTGAAGCTTTCTTT.

Of note for this clone: Other nucleotide sequences in the sample specify the same CDR3. The chain uses TRBV7-8 and TRBJ1-1; no definite D call. Germline CDR1 SGHVS, CDR2 FQNEAQ. V was shortened by 1 base and J by 1 base, with 7 bases between the two germline ends. CDR3 length: 14 residues. CDR3 coding DNA: TGTGCCAGCAGCTTAGGAACAGCGAACACTGAAGCTTTCTTT. It translates to CASSLGTANTEAFF.

This clone was observed at least ten times. V gene TRBV19 combines with J gene TRBJ1-2; D might be TRBD1 (5 bases). CDR3 length: 14 residues. The germline CDR1 and CDR2 sequences are LNHDA and SQIVND (reference sequence). V lost 4 bases and J 8 bases, leaving 17 bases between the germline ends. In DNA form, the CDR3 reads TGTGCCAGTAGTACCCCCGGGGGATTCTGGGGCTACACCTTC. It translates to CASSTPGGFWGYTF.

The chain has TRBV7-9 and TRBJ1-2; 9 bases agree with TRBD1. V lost 3 bases and J lost 7; bases outside the gene matches: 6. The germline V gene has CDR1 SEHNR and CDR2 FQNEAQ (reference sequence). The CDR3 is 14 residues long. CDR3 region: CASSFGQGTGGYTF. CDR3 coding DNA: TGTGCCAGCAGCTTCGGACAGGGGACGGGTGGCTACACCTTC.

The CDR3 DNA reads as TGTGCCAGCAGCTTAGTTGGCGGGAGATTCTACAATGAGCAGTTCTTC. Amino acid sequence: CASSLVGGRFYNEQFF. The rearrangement links TRBV11-2 to TRBJ2-1, with 7 bases fitting TRBD2. Losses at the gene ends were 1 base for V and 3 bases for J; bases not matched to a gene: 6. The length of the CDR3 is 16 residues. Per the germline V gene, CDR1 is SGHAT and CDR2 is FQNNGV. The variable domain in full, completed from reference TRBV11-2 and TRBJ2-1, reads EAGVAQSPRYKIIEKRQSVAFWCNPISGHATLYWYQQILGQGPKLLIQFQNNGVVDDSQLPKDRFSAERLKGVDSTLKIQPAKLEDSAVYLCASSLVGGRFYNEQFFGPGTRLTVL.

V and J are TRBV28 and TRBJ1-5, with 8 bases identical to TRBD1. In germline, CDR1 is MDHEN, CDR2 SYDVKM. V shed 6 bases, J shed 3 bases, and the junction held 7 bases outside the gene matches. The length of the CDR3 is 15 residues. The CDR3 DNA reads as TGTGCCAGCAGCCGAGGGACAGGTCCCAATCAGCCCCAGCATTTT. Protein sequence: CASSRGTGPNQPQHF. The complete variable domain, with remaining parts taken from reference TRBV28 and TRBJ1-5, reads DVKVTQSSRYLVKRTGEKVFLECVQDMDHENMFWYRQDPGLGLRLIYFSYDVKMKEKGDIPEGYSVSREKKERFSLILESASTNQTSMYLCASSRGTGPNQPQHFGDGTRLSIL.

The chain links TRBV20-1 to TRBJ1-4; D unresolved. Trimming removed 3 bases from V and 4 bases from J, with 21 bases in between. Germline CDR1 is DFQATT and CDR2 is SNEGSKA (reference sequence). The CDR3 spans 17 residues. CDR3 sequence reads: CSASNSAGGSFNEKLFF. The CDR3 nucleotides are TGCAGTGCTAGTAATTCGGCAGGTGGATCGTTTAATGAAAAACTGTTTTTT.

The chain combines TRBV5-6 with TRBJ2-7; TRBD1 agrees at 12 bases. Unmatched junction bases numbered 3, after V lost 3 bases and J lost 2 bases. Germline V CDR1 and CDR2: SGHDT, YYEEEE. There are 15 residues in the CDR3. CDR3 in DNA: TGTGCCAGCAGCTGGGGACAGGGGGCCCCCTACGAGCAGTACTTC. It codes for CASSWGQGAPYEQYF. Filled out from reference TRBV5-6 and TRBJ2-7, the complete variable domain reads DAGVTQSPTHLIKTRGQQVTLRCSPKSGHDTVSWYQQALGQGPQFIFQYYEEEERQRGNFPDRFSGHQFPNYSSELNVNALLLGDSALYLCASSWGQGAPYEQYFGPGTRLTVT.

This rearrangement joins TRBV19 to TRBJ1-5; possible D gene TRBD1, 5 bases. V lost 5 bases and J lost 5, with 16 bases in between. Germline-derived CDR1 and CDR2 are LNHDA and SQIVND (reference sequence). This CDR3 has 15 amino acids. In nucleotides, the CDR3 is TGTGCCAGTAGTCCTTCAGGGCGTCCGGATCAGCCCCAGCATTTT. It is translated as CASSPSGRPDQPQHF.

This clone came up once. The chain carries TRBV4-2 and TRBJ2-1, with 11 bases aligning to TRBD2. CDR1 LGHNA and CDR2 YNFKEQ come from the germline V gene. This CDR3 region has 20 residues. V was clipped by 0 bases and J by 5 bases; unmatched bases: 15. The CDR3 sequence: CASSQDLTSATSGKHNEQFF. The CDR3 DNA reads as TGTGCCAGCAGCCAAGATCTTACGAGTGCGACTAGCGGGAAACACAATGAGCAGTTCTTC.

The chain employs TRBV28 and TRBJ2-1; maybe TRBD1 (5 bases). V was pared by 6 bases and J by 2 bases, with 20 bases between. The CDR3 length is 17 residues. Germline V gives CDR1 MDHEN, CDR2 SYDVKM. CDR3 amino acids: CASRTPRVTNPYNEQFF. DNA for the CDR3: TGTGCCAGCAGGACTCCCAGGGTGACAAACCCCTACAATGAGCAGTTCTTC.

The chain links TRBV7-9 to TRBJ1-1; D possibly corresponds to TRBD1 (5 bases). Germline-derived CDR1 and CDR2 are SEHNR and FQNEAQ (reference sequence). Trimming removed 8 bases from V and 5 bases from J, with 6 bases in between. The CDR3 contains 10 residues. CDR3: CASGGTEAFF. For the CDR3, the DNA is TGTGCCAGCGGGGGGACTGAAGCTTTCTTT.

The chain recombines TRBV29-1 with TRBJ2-1; D unclear. V lost 4 bases to trimming and J lost 4 bases, with 11 bases between them. Germline V gives CDR1 SQVTM, CDR2 ANQGSEA. CDR3 length: 13 residues. CDR3 in amino acids: CSVAWSAYNEQFF. CDR3 nucleotide sequence: TGCAGCGTTGCGTGGAGCGCGTACAATGAGCAGTTCTTC.